This entry describes one T cell receptor (beta chain). The antigen it recognizes is unknown. No base qualities exist here, and no much larger clone lies one base off it. The immunoSEQ assay was applied to genomic DNA for TCRB CDR3 sequencing. Processing in the source paper ran as follows. Analyses were restricted to productive TCRB rearrangements. A clone was defined by a unique TCRB CDR3 sequence, and clonality was computed as a productive clonality index based on Shannon entropy. The template counts of each clone relative to the total templates per sample were used to calculate repertoire overlap between two samples. V-gene usage measured by flow cytometry correlated with TCRB sequencing V-gene usage, with a Spearman r of less than 0.65. The source is immuneACCESS, and TCRdb retained only in-frame sequences with V and J called. Part of the clones is not carried over; for the studies checked, unresolved V genes explain less than half of this, and the remainder is unexplained. The V and J calls and clone size are taken from that table; D and trimming were inferred from the DNA. Counted in this sample were just under 20,000 clones; roughly 87% of them appeared once. Over 9.5% of the sample rests with the top ten.

From its cysteine to its phenylalanine, the CDR3 spans 15 amino acids. Only the CDR3 part of the read is kept: 45 bases, read in frame from the first base. Here V drops 5 bases and J drops 5 bases, and the junction holds 5 bases not matched to any gene. CDR1 MNHEY and CDR2 SMNVEV are derived from the germline V gene (reference sequence). This sample is drawn from a study of somatic mutations in cytotoxic T cells in rheumatoid arthritis (dated by TCRdb to the late 2010s). Regarding the complete study: Some V beta antibody-stained T-cell populations were flow-sorted on a FACSAria II or Sony SH800 at nearly 100% purity, and sorted V beta1+ cells also underwent TCRB sequencing. Whether expanded CD8+ T-cell clones in untreated, newly diagnosed rheumatoid arthritis carry somatic mutations was the study question, and clonality was characterized with TCRB deep sequencing. Patients and controls did not essentially differ in median age, which was nearly identical between the groups. For roughly 61 rheumatoid arthritis patients and 15 to 25 healthy controls, TCRB deep sequencing was carried out. Broad study findings and their caveats: In about an eighth of the roughly 65 patients the largest CD8+ clone exceeded 20% of CD8+ cells, and several identical CD8+ TCRB sequences were shared between blood and synovial fluid. Viral specificity could not be ruled out by absence from virus-specific databases, and the antigen targets of the expanded CD8+ clones remained unknown. CD8+ T-cell clonality in rheumatoid arthritis patients was not significantly different from that in age-matched healthy controls. Healthy controls showed no age-related increase in CD8+ clonality, whereas patients did (Spearman r ≈ 0.5). The slight TRBV07 underrepresentation in patients was not adjusted for multiple comparisons.

The roughly 20 healthy controls were blood donors whose buffy coats were used; they had a median age of approximately 59 years (range 21-70), and over 50% were female. CD4+ and CD8+ cells were isolated by positive magnetic bead selection on an AutoMACS, and purity was checked by flow cytometry. Peripheral blood mononuclear cells were isolated by Ficoll-Paque PLUS density gradient separation. Using Nucleospin Tissue or Tissue XS kits, DNA was extracted from CD4-enriched, CD8-enriched or PBMC samples, with quantification by a Qubit 2.0 fluorometer. The receptor comes from a woman in her forties or fifties in good health. Sequencing was performed on CD8+ T cells sorted from blood. This sequence uses TRBV27 and TRBJ2-3; 12 bases in the middle match TRBD2. This receptor has the CDR3 CASSLLAGGGDTQYF. At the DNA level, the sequence is TGTGCCAGCAGTCTGCTAGCGGGGGGGGGAGATACGCAGTATTTT.